The present entry profiles one T cell receptor beta chain with its context. The data are from a study of shared clonotypes between healthy human individuals. From germline, CDR1 is SGDLS and CDR2 YYNGEE. V shed 4 bases and J 7 bases; nucleotides not matched to a gene: 8. The CDR3 is 17 amino acids. This table comes from immunoSEQ multiplex PCR, and its TCRdb copy is limited to in-frame clones, with some not included. The sample shows a few hundred thousand clones, 95% to 96% of them seen only once. CD45RO-negative, CCR7-selected cells formed the naive CD8 fraction, which excluded terminally differentiated effector memory CD45RA+ cells. Those who donated, Caucasian adults without exception, all lived in Nashville, Tennessee.

V and J are TRBV9 and TRBJ2-1, with 16 positions matching TRBD2. The TCR was taken from a woman between 25 and 40 years old in good health. The sequencing sample was made of naive CD8+ T cells sorted from blood. CDR3 nucleotides: TGTGCCAGCAGCCCGGGACTAGCGGGAGGGCCGTTGAATGAGCAGTTCTTC. Translation gives CASSPGLAGGPLNEQFF.